Following are 8 T cell receptor beta chains from one sample sequenced in a study of blood T cell repertoires in COVID-19. The table came from immunoSEQ multiplex PCR; TCRdb's copy has only in-frame clones and leaves some out. The table records around 60,000 clones, 72% of them present only once. Sequencing was done on a sample of peripheral blood. The receptors were sampled from a woman aged 65 to 85 with COVID-19, enrolled during active disease.

This chain joins TRBV7-2 and TRBJ1-6, with 7 bases matching TRBD1. Unmatched junction bases numbered 6, after V lost 3 bases and J lost 7 bases. The CDR3 runs 15 residues. Looked up from germline, CDR1 is SGHTA and CDR2 is FQGNSA. CDR3 sequence (DNA): TGTGCCAGCAGCTTGGAGGGACAGAGAAATTCACCCCTCCACTTT. As protein: CASSLEGQRNSPLHF.

This rearrangement joins TRBV7-8 to TRBJ2-2, with 10 bases aligning to TRBD2. The germline V gene encodes CDR1 SGHVS and CDR2 FQNEAQ. The CDR3 covers 17 residues. J lost 2 bases, V lost 1 base, and 4 bases had no gene match. CDR3 nucleotide sequence: TGTGCCAGCAGCTTAGGAGCTAGCGGGGGAAACACCGGGGAGCTGTTTTTT. Translating it yields CASSLGASGGNTGELFF.

V gene TRBV9 combines with J gene TRBJ2-3, with 15 positions matching TRBD2. This CDR3 region has 19 residues. CDR1 and CDR2 (germline): SGDLS, YYNGEE. J lost 0 bases, V lost 3 bases, and 8 bases had no gene match. The CDR3: CASSGNPGLAGGSTDTQYF. The CDR3 bases are TGTGCCAGCAGCGGAAATCCGGGACTAGCGGGGGGTAGCACAGATACGCAGTATTTT.

The chain carries TRBV5-1 and TRBJ2-2, with 8 bases aligning to TRBD2. Germline V gives CDR1 SGHRS, CDR2 YFSETQ. CDR3 length: 15 residues. The V gene end was trimmed by 4 bases and the J gene end by 4 bases; junction bases not matched to a gene: 6. In DNA form, the CDR3 reads TGCGCCAGCAGCCGAGCGGGGGACCCCACCGGGGAGCTGTTTTTT. Protein: CASSRAGDPTGELFF.

The chain joins TRBV6-1 to TRBJ1-2; 7 nucleotides line up with TRBD1. The V gene's germline CDR1 is MNHNS and CDR2 SASEGT. The J segment lost 4 bases and the V segment lost 3 bases, leaving 2 bases of the junction unmatched. The CDR3 has 13 amino acids. The CDR3 coding sequence is TGTGCCAGCAGTGAGTACAGGGGCTATGGCTACACCTTC. Its protein is CASSEYRGYGYTF.

The chain couples TRBV18 to TRBJ2-4; 9 bases are shared with TRBD1. Germline-derived CDR1 and CDR2 are KGHSH and LQKENI. Germline trimming cut 6 bases from V and 9 bases from J; bases unmatched to any gene: 12. The CDR3 spans 15 residues. In DNA, the CDR3 is TGTGCCAGCTCGCACCGGACAGGGGACAGTCCCATTCAGTACTTC. This sequence encodes CASSHRTGDSPIQYF.

The chain carries TRBV5-8 and TRBJ2-3; D call uncertain. Looked up from germline, CDR1 is SGHTS and CDR2 is YDEGEE. CDR3 length: 14 amino acids. Trimming shortened V by 2 bases and J by 0 bases, and 7 bases separated the two germline ends. The CDR3 loop is CASSLQRSTDTQYF. The CDR3 coding sequence is TGTGCCAGCAGCTTACAGAGAAGCACAGATACGCAGTATTTT.

This clone has a handful of counts. V usage is TRBV19 and J usage is TRBJ1-1; D call uncertain. The CDR3 has 15 amino acids. V lost 6 bases and J 2 bases, leaving 16 bases between the germline ends. The germline CDR1 and CDR2 sequences are LNHDA and SQIVND (reference sequence). The CDR3 DNA reads TGTGCCAGTAGAACCCGGCCGGGAACAAACACTGAAGCTTTCTTT. This translates into CASRTRPGTNTEAFF.